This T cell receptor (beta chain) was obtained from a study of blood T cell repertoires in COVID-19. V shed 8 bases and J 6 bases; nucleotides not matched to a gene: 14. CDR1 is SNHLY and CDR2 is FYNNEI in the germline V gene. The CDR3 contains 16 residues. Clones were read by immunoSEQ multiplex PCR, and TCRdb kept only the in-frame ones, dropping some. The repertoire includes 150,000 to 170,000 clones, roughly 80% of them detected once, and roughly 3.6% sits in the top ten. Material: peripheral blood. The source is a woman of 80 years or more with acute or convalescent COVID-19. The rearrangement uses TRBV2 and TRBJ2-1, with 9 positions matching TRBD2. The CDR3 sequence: CASPSGAGGPSNEQFF. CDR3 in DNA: TGTGCCAGCCCCTCGGGGGCGGGGGGGCCAAGCAATGAGCAGTTCTTC.